The present entry profiles one T cell receptor beta chain with its context. Its antigen is unidentified. These data belong to a study of identical twins. Carrying unique molecular identifiers, the cDNA also gained a universal primer site through template switching. TCRdb analysed the 5' RACE reads with MiXCR anew, one entry per CDR3 protein. There are 1.5 million to 2 million distinct CDR3 sequences in the sample; about 32% occur only once, and approximately 0.25% lies in the top ten. Study results and caveats: Among beta out-of-frame sequences, excess sharing between twins appeared weaker. Out-of-frame alpha sequences common to twins exhibited an excess of low generation probability. Invariant populations such as MAIT and iNKT cells could partly muddle zero-insertion analyses.

V lost 2 bases, J lost 3 bases, and 14 bases lay in between. This CDR3 comprises 15 residues. The J gene is TRBJ2-7, the V gene TRBV12-3 or TRBV12-4; no firm D call. The sample comprised cord blood. The receptor comes from a newborn girl in good health. CDR3 sequence reads: CASSLRRGGHYEQYF. DNA of the CDR3: TGTGCCAGCAGTTTACGGAGAGGTGGGCACTACGAGCAGTACTTC.